This T cell receptor beta chain was captured in a study of T-cell memory formation after mild COVID-19 (dated by TCRdb to the early 2020s). Some background on the complete study: TCR sequence clusters from the two donors were largely donor specific. In two donors, T-cell clones that expanded and contracted after mild COVID-19 were followed by sequencing TCRalpha and TCRbeta repertoires longitudinally. Two young, previously healthy adult volunteers, one female and one male, were included in the cohort.

Ficoll-Paque density gradient centrifugation was the method used to isolate PBMCs. About this clonotype: This receptor's antigen is unknown. Per-base qualities were not stored, and no clone one base away is much larger.

What the study reported, not specific to this receptor: Contracting CD4+ clones were located mainly in the CM and EM memory subsets, whereas CD8+ clones were found to be enriched in EMRA. Clones contracting from day 15 to 85 had balanced CD4/CD8 phenotypes, while a second wave expanding from day 15 to 37 was biased towards CD4+. The study included only a couple of mild cases, and larger cohorts that include severe cases with pre-infection samples were judged to be necessary. Some responding clones were detected in pre-infection memory, suggesting pre-existing cross-reactive memory T cells joined the SARS-CoV-2 response. Whether the second-wave clones peaking on day 37 were SARS-CoV-2 specific was not confirmed.

Data came from an Illumina NovaSeq 6000. TCRalpha and TCRbeta cDNA libraries were built by 5'RACE with constant-segment primers, adding sample barcodes and unique molecular identifiers. Trizol reagent was used to extract RNA from every sample. The libraries were amplified in two PCR steps, and the second step added a second sample barcode and Illumina TruSeq adapters. Sequencing of libraries was performed on an Illumina NovaSeq with 2 x 150 bp paired-end reads. In the source study's methods: With migec v1.2.7, reads were demultiplexed and then collapsed into UMI-guided consensus sequences. Using mixcr v2.1.11, the UMI consensuses were aligned to TRA and TRB V and J templates and assembled into clonotypes. A clonotype was counted as expanded or contracted only when both edgeR and NoisET called the clonotype significant, with the noise models trained on biological replicates. For edgeR calls, the thresholds were a false discovery rate-adjusted p below 0.01 and a log2 fold-change of 1. PCA with hierarchical clustering of max-normalized trajectories of the 1000 most abundant clonotypes was used as exploratory dynamics analysis. The CD4 or CD8 phenotype of responding clones was assigned using the separately sequenced CD4+ and CD8+ repertoires. TCRdb's own reprocessing of the public reads used fastp at Q25 and MiXCR and kept productive beta chains. Rows are combined by CDR3 protein, so each entry shows the most common genes and DNA. The V and J calls were not made by the authors but by TCRdb's processing. Within this sample are 410,000 or so distinct CDR3 sequences, with more than 20% of them counted one time only. Together, the top ten hold roughly 13% of the sample.

Reading from cysteine to phenylalanine, the CDR3 counts 14 amino acids. This entry keeps only the CDR3 DNA: 42 bases, framed from base 1. The germline V gene provides CDR1 SNHLY and CDR2 FYNNEI. Trimming removed 7 bases from V and 0 bases from J, leaving 9 bases between the germline ends. Sequencing used PBMCs or a T cell subset sorted from them (not recorded which). The rearranged chain carries TRBV2 and TRBJ2-2; the D gene is not confidently resolved. The clonotype comes from an adult woman who had mild COVID-19 (a few samples of this study predate the infection). The sample titles of this study are shuffled in the database, so cell type and time point are left out; the donor was told from shared clones. CDR3 reads: CASKGIANTGELFF. The DNA sequence reads TGTGCCAGCAAAGGCATCGCGAACACCGGGGAGCTGTTTTTT.